This T cell receptor (beta chain) was identified during a study of blood T cell repertoires in COVID-19 (dated by TCRdb to the early 2020s). Regarding the study in general: Samples covering the acute and convalescent phases of COVID-19 were provided by collaborators in the United States, Italy and Spain. The prospective study material was composed of cDNA or gDNA derived from T cells, B-cell-depleted T cells, or PBMCs. A de-identified subject ID, COVID-19 status, age in years and sex were almost always included in the sample metadata. The dataset comprised deeply sampled blood TCRbeta repertoires from subjects exposed to, actively infected with, or recovered from COVID-19. Where available, HLA class I and class II types were obtained from metadata supplied by the sample provider rather than from assay-based typing. The repertoires were released in a freely available public database intended as a resource for research on the immune response to SARS-CoV-2. The samples were drawn from two sources: the first 160 participants of the ongoing ImmuneRACE study, and 1,000 to 1,500 subjects contributed by 6 global collaborators.

A second Seattle source provided samples from volunteer blood donors who had recovered from COVID-19. Each collaborating institution followed its own protocols to collect whole blood in K2EDTA tubes. For TCRbeta analysis, collaborator samples were shipped as frozen whole blood, as isolated PBMCs, or as DNA extracted from either sample type. Points on this clone: The antigen it recognizes is unknown. One base away there is no much larger clone; base qualities are not given.

What the research found in general, with its limitations: The amount of clinical and demographic metadata varied by source and participant and was provided uncurated.

As encoded in the germline V gene, CDR1 is SGHTA while CDR2 is FQGTGA. Inclusive of the bounding cysteine and phenylalanine, the CDR3 is 17 residues long. Here the CDR3 DNA is all that survives: 51 bases in frame from base 1. The junction carries 24 bases between V and J, which are trimmed by 4 bases and 6 bases respectively. TCRbeta CDR3 regions were amplified from genomic DNA using the immunoSEQ Assay, a bias-controlled multiplex PCR. The original methods were these. Within the assay, amplification of reference gene primers was used to estimate how many nucleated cells each sample contained. To quantify the absolute abundance of each unique TCRbeta CDR3 rearrangement, sequence reads were collapsed and filtered. For each sample, productive Simpson clonality was calculated as the square root of Simpson's diversity index across productive rearrangements. The clones in this table, taken by TCRdb from immuneACCESS, are in-frame only. Not every clone is retained; where verified, under half of the shortfall comes from an unresolved V gene, and the cause of the rest is unknown. V and J calls plus clone size are reproduced from that table; the DNA served to infer D and trimming. For this sample the table gives roughly 200,000 clones, of which nearly 90% were detected only once. The biggest ten clones account for around 12% of the sample.

This receptor chain uses TRBV7-3 and TRBJ2-5, with TRBD1 perhaps the D gene, on 5 matching bases. The sequencing sample was made of peripheral blood. This receptor was obtained from a woman aged 18-29 years who had recovered from COVID-19. CDR3 reads: CASSSCGAPTLRKTQYF. The sequenced DNA is TGTGCCAGCAGCTCTTGTGGGGCTCCGACCCTGAGAAAGACCCAGTACTTC. The variable domain in full, with residues beyond the CDR3 obtained from the reference TRBV7-3 and TRBJ2-5 genes, is GAGVSQTPSNKVTEKGKYVELRCDPISGHTALYWYRQSLGQGPEFLIYFQGTGAADDSGLPNDRFFAVRPEGSVSTLKIQRTERGDSAVYLCASSSCGAPTLRKTQYFGPGTRLLVL.